This is a list of T cell receptor beta chains from one sample in a study of beta chain features in type 1 diabetes. TCRdb's copy holds only in-frame clones and misses some; the assay was immunoSEQ multiplex PCR. The table lists about 330,000 clones, roughly 9.6% of them singletons. The sequencing sample was made of naive CD4+ T cells from blood. Source of these receptors: a woman between 25 and 40 years old in good health. CDR3s leave out the opening cysteine and the closing phenylalanine or tryptophan.

v_call | cdr3_aa
TRBV18 | ASSPRVEGVWENEQF
TRBV5-1 | ASSSSGVRQWGFEQY
TRBV6-5 | ASSYAGGQETQY
TRBV7-9 | ASSSDRGGGTDTQY
TRBV25-1 | ASSVLAGTDTQY
TRBV29-1 | SVLPVGEQY
TRBV29-1 | SVAGAEDYGYT
TRBV7-3 | ASSLSSGRYNEQF
TRBV28 | ASGLVTYEQY
TRBV15 | ATSRVGTGSTEAF
TRBV14 | ASSQDRLAGAYEQY
TRBV10-3 | AIRVRDRGPGEQF
TRBV7-9 | ASSLAPISAEQY
TRBV5-1 | ASSLGRKLF
TRBV2 | ASSHREETQY
TRBV5-1 | ASSLETRSYNEQF
TRBV9 | ASSPRYTGLAGFTGELF
TRBV30 | AWTKPGTVVSEAF
TRBV7-3 | ASSLTPLAGGDEQF
TRBV30 | AWSRGYNEQF
TRBV7-2 | ASSLLSEQF
TRBV21-1 | ASSKASVEGASGANVLT
TRBV7-2 | ASSLIVGLVREQY
TRBV18 | ASSRTGPSNTGELF
TRBV7-7 | ASSLGSLNTGELF